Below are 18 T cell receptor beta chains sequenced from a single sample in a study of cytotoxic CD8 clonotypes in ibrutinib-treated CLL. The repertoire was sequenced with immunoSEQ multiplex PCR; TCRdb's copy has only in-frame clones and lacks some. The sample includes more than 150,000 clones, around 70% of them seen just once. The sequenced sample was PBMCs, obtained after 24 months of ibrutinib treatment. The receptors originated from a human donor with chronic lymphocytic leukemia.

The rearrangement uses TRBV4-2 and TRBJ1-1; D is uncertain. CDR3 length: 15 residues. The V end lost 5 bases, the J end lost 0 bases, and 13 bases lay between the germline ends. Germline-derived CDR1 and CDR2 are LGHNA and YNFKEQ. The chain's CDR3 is CASSERAIMNTEAFF. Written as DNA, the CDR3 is TGTGCCAGCAGCGAGAGGGCGATCATGAACACTGAAGCTTTCTTT.

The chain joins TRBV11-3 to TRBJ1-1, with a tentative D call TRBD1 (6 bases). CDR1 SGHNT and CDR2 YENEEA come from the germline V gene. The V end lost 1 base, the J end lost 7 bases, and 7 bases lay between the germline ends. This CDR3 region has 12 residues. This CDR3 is CASSLGTDEAFF. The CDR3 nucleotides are TGTGCCAGCAGCTTAGGGACAGATGAAGCTTTCTTT.

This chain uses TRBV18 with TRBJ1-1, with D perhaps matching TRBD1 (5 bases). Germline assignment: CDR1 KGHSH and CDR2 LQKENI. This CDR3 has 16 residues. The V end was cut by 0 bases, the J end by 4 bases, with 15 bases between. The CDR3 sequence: CASSPPVLLGGTEAFF. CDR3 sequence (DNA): TGTGCCAGCTCACCACCGGTATTGCTGGGGGGCACTGAAGCTTTCTTT.

The DNA of the CDR3 is TGCGCCAGCAGCCGGGGAGGCGGGGTCTCCTACGAGCAGTACTTC. Translation gives CASSRGGGVSYEQYF. This rearrangement joins TRBV4-3 to TRBJ2-7, with D possibly TRBD2 on 6 matching bases. Trimming took 4 bases from V and 0 from J, leaving 13 bases between them. CDR1 LGHNA and CDR2 YSLEER come from the germline V gene. This CDR3 comprises 15 residues.

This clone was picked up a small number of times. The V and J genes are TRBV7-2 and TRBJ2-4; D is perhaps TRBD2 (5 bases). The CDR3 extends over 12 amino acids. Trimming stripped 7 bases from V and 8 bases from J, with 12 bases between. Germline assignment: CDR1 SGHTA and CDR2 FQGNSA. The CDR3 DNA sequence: TGTGCCAGCACTGACTACGGGGACATTCAGTACTTC. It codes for CASTDYGDIQYF.

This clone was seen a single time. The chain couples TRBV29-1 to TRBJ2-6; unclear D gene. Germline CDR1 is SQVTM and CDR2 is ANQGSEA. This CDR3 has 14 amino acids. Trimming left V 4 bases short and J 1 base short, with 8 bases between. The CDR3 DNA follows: TGCAGCGTTGGGGCCTGGTCTGGGGCCAACGTCCTGACTTTC. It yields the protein CSVGAWSGANVLTF.

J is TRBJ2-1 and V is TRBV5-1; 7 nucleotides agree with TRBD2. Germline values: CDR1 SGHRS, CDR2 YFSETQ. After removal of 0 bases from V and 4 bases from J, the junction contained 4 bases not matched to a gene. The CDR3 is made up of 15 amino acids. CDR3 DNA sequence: TGCGCCAGCAGCTTGGTTCTAGCGGAATACAATGAGCAGTTCTTC. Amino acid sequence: CASSLVLAEYNEQFF. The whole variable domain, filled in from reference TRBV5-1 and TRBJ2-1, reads KAGVTQTPRYLIKTRGQQVTLSCSPISGHRSVSWYQQTPGQGLQFLFEYFSETQRNKGNFPGRFSGRQFSNSRSEMNVSTLELGDSALYLCASSLVLAEYNEQFFGPGTRLTVL.

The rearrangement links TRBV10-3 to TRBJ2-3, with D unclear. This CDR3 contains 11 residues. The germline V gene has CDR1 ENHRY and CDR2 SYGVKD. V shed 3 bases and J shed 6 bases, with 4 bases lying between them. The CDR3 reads CAISEGDTQYF. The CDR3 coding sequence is TGTGCCATCAGTGAAGGTGATACGCAGTATTTT.

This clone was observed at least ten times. The chain's CDR3 is CASSLMSAAFF. The CDR3, as DNA: TGTGCCAGCAGCTTGATGAGCGCAGCTTTCTTT. The J gene is TRBJ1-1, the V gene TRBV7-9; D is undetermined. The V end was cut by 3 bases, the J end by 10 bases, with 9 bases between. The CDR3 runs to 11 residues. Germline V CDR1 and CDR2: SEHNR, FQNEAQ (reference sequence).

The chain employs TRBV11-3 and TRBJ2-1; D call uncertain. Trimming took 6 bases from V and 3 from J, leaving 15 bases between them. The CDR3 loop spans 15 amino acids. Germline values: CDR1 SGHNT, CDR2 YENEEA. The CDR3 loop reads CASSPKQRVYNEQFF. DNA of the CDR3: TGTGCCAGCAGTCCCAAGCAGCGCGTCTACAATGAGCAGTTCTTC. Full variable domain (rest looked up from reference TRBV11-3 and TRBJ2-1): EAGVVQSPRYKIIEKKQPVAFWCNPISGHNTLYWYLQNLGQGPELLIRYENEEAVDDSQLPKDRFSAERLKGVDSTLKIQPAELGDSAVYLCASSPKQRVYNEQFFGPGTRLTVL.

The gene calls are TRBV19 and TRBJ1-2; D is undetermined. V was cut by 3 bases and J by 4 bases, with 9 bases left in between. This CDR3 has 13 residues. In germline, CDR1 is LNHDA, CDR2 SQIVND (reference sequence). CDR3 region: CASSIHPPYGYTF. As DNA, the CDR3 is TGTGCCAGTAGTATCCACCCCCCCTATGGCTACACCTTC.

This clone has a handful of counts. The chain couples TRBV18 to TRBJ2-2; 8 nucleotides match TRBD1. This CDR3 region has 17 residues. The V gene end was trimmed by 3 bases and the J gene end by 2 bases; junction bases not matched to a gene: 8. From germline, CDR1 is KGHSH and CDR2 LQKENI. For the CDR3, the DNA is TGTGCCAGCTCACCCCGGGGCGGACAGGGCAACACCGGGGAGCTGTTTTTT. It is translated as CASSPRGGQGNTGELFF.

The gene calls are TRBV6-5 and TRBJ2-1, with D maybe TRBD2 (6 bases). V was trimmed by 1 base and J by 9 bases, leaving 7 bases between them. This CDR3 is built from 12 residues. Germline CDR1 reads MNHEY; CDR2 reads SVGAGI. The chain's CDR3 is CASSYLGGEQFF. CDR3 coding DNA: TGTGCCAGCAGTTACTTGGGGGGTGAGCAGTTCTTC.

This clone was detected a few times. The CDR3 DNA sequence: TGTGCCATCAGTTTGGGGAGGACTAGCACAGATACGCAGTATTTT. This translates into CAISLGRTSTDTQYF. This chain links TRBV10-3 with TRBJ2-3, with D perhaps matching TRBD2 (6 bases). The germline V and J ends were trimmed by 5 bases and 0 bases, with 12 bases remaining between them. CDR1 and CDR2 (germline): ENHRY, SYGVKD. The CDR3 has 15 residues.

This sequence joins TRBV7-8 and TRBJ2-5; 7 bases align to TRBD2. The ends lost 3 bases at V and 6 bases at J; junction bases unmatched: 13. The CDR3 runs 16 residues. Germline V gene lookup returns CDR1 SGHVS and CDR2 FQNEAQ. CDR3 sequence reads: CASSFILGGSEKTQYF. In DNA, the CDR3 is TGTGCCAGCAGCTTCATCTTAGGCGGGAGTGAAAAGACCCAGTACTTC. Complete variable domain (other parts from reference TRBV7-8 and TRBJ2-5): GAGVSQSPRYKVAKRGQDVALRCDPISGHVSLFWYQQALGQGPEFLTYFQNEAQLDKSGLPSDRFFAERPEGSVSTLKIQRTQQEDSAVYLCASSFILGGSEKTQYFGPGTRLLVL.

CDR3 DNA sequence: TGTGCCAGCAGCCGTTACAGGGTAGAGAACACTGAAGCTTTCTTT. Amino acid sequence: CASSRYRVENTEAFF. The chain employs TRBV28 and TRBJ1-1; D is possibly TRBD1 (6 bases). Germline V gene sequence: CDR1 MDHEN, CDR2 SYDVKM. Trimming took off 6 bases at V and 1 base at J, with 15 bases between the two ends. CDR3 length: 15 amino acids.

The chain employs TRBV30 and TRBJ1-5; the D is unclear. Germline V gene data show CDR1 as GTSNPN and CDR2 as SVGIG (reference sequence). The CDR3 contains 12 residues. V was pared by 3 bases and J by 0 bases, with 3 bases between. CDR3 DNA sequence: TGTGCCTGGAGCGGTAGCAATCAGCCCCAGCATTTT. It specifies CAWSGSNQPQHF.

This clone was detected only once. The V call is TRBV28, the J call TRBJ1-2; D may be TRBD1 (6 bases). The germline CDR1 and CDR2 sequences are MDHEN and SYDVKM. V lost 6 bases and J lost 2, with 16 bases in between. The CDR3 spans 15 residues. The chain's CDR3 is CASRENWDNNYGYTF. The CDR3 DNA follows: TGTGCCAGCAGGGAGAACTGGGACAACAACTATGGCTACACCTTC.